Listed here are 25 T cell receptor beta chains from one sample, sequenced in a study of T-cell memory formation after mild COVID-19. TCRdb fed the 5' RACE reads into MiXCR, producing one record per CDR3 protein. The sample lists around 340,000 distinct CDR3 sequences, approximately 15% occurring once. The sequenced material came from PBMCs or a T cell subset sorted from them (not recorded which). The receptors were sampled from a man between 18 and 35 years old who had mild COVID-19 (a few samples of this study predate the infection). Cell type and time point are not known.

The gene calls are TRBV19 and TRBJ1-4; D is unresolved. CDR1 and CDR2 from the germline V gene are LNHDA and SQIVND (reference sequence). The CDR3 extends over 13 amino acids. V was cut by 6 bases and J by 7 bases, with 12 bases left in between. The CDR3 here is CASRSYAGEKLFF. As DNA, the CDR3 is TGTGCCAGTAGGTCCTACGCGGGTGAAAAACTGTTTTTT.

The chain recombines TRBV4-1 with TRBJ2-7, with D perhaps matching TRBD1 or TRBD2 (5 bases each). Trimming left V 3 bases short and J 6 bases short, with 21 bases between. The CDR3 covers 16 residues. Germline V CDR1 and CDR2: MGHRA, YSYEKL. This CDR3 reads CASSQAPGPTSGEQYF. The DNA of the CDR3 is TGCGCCAGCAGCCAGGCTCCGGGACCCACCTCTGGCGAGCAGTACTTC.

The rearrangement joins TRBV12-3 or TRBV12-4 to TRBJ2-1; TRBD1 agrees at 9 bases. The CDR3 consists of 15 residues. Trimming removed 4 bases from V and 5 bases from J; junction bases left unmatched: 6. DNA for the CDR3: TGTGCCAGCAGTTCCCGGGACAGGGTTGACAATGAGCAGTTCTTC. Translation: CASSSRDRVDNEQFF.

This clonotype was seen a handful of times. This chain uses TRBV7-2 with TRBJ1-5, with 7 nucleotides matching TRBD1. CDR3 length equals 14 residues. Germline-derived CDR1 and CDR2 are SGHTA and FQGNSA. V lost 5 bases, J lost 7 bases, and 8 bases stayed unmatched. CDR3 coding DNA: TGTGCCAGCAGCGAAAGGGGGCAGGGACAGCCCCAGCATTTT. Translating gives CASSERGQGQPQHF.

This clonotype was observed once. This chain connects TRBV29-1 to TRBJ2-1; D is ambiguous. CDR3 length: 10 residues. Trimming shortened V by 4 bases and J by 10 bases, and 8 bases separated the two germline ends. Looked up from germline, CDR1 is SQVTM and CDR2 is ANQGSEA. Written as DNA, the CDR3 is TGCAGCGTTGTTGAGCAAGAGCAGTTCTTC. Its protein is CSVVEQEQFF.

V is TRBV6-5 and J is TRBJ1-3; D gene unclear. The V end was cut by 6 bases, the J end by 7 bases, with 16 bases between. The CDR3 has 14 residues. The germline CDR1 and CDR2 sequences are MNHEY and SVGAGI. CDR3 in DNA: TGTGCCAGCAGATCGGTAACCCGTACGAACACCATATATTTT. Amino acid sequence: CASRSVTRTNTIYF.

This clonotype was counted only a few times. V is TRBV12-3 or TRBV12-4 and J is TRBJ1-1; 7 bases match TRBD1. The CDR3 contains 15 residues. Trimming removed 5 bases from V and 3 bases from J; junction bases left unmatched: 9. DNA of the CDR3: TGTGCCAGCAGTAATGACAGGGCGGGATACACTGAAGCTTTCTTT. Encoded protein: CASSNDRAGYTEAFF.

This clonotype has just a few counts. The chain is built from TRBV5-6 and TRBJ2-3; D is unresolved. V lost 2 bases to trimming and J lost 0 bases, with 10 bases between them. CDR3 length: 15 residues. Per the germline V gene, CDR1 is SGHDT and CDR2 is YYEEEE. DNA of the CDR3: TGTGCCAGCAGCTTAGGCTTCACTAGCACAGATACGCAGTATTTT. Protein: CASSLGFTSTDTQYF.

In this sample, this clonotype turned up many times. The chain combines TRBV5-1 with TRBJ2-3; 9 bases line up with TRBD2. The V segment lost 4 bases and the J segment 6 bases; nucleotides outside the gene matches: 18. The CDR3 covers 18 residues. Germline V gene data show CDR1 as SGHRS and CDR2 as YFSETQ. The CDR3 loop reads CASSGVIAGAPELDTQYF. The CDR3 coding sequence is TGCGCCAGCAGCGGGGTAATAGCGGGGGCCCCCGAGTTGGATACGCAGTATTTT.

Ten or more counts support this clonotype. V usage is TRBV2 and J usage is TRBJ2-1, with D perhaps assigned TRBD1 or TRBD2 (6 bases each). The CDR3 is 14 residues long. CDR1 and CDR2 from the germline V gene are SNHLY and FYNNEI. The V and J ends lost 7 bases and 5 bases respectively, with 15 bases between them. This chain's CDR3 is CASTGAGGNNEQFF. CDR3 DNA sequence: TGTGCCAGCACGGGGGCCGGAGGAAACAATGAGCAGTTCTTC.

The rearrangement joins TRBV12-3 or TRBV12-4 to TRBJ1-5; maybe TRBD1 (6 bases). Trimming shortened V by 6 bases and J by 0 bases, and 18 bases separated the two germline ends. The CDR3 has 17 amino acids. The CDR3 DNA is TGTGCCAGCAGCCTCAATCTGGGGGCAGATAGCAATCAGCCCCAGCATTTT. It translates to CASSLNLGADSNQPQHF.

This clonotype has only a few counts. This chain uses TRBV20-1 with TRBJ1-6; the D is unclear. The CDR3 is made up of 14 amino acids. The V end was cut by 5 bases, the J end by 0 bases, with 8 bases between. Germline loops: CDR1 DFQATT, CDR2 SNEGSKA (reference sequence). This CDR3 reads CSALARSYNSPLHF. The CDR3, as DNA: TGCAGTGCTCTCGCGCGCTCCTATAATTCACCCCTCCACTTT.

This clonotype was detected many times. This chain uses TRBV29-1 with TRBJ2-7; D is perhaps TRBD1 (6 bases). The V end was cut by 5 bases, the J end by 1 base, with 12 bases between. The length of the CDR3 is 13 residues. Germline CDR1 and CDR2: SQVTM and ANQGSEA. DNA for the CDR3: TGCAGCGTTTCCAATACAGGGTCCTACGAGCAGTACGTC. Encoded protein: CSVSNTGSYEQYV.

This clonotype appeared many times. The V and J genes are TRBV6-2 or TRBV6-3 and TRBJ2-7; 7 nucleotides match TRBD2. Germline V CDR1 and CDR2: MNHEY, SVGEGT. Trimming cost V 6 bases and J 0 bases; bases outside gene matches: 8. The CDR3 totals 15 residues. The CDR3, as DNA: TGTGCCAGCAGGTTAGCGGGCGCCACCTCCTACGAGCAGTACGTC. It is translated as CASRLAGATSYEQYV.

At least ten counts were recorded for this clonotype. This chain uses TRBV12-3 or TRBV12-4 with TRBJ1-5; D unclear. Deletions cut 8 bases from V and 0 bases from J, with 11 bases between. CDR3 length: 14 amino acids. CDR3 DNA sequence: TGTGCCAGCCATCCCGGTTATAGCAATCAGCCCCAGCATTTT. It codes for CASHPGYSNQPQHF.

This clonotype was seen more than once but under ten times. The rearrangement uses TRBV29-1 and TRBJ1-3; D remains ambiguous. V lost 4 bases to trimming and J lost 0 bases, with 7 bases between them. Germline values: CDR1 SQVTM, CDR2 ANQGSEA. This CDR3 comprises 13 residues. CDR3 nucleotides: TGCAGCGTTGGGGTGTCCTCTGGAAACACCATATATTTT. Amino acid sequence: CSVGVSSGNTIYF.

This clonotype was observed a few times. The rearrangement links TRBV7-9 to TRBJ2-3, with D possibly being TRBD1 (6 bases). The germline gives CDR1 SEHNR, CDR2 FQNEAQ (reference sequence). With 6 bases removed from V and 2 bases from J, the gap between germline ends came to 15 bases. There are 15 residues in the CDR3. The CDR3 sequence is CASRLQGQITDTQYF. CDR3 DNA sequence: TGTGCCAGCAGGCTCCAGGGGCAGATCACAGATACGCAGTATTTT.

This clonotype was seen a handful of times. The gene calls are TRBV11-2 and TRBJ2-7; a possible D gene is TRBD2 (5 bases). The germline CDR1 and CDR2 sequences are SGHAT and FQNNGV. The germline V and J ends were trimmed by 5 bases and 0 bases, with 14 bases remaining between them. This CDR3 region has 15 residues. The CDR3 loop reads CASSLGIGSSYEQYV. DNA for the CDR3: TGTGCCAGCAGCCTAGGTATTGGGAGCTCCTACGAGCAGTACGTC.

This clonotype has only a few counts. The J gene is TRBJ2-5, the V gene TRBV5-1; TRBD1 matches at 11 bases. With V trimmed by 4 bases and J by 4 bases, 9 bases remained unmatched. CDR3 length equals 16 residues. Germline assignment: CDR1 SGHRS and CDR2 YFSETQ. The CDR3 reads CASSANPGTGGETQYF. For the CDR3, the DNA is TGCGCCAGCAGCGCCAATCCCGGGACAGGGGGAGAGACCCAGTACTTC.

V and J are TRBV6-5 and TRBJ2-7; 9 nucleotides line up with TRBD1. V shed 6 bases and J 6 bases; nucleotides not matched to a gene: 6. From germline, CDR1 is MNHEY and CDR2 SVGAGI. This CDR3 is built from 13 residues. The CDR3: CASRTGQGGEQYF. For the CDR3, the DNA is TGTGCCAGCAGAACGGGACAGGGAGGCGAGCAGTACTTC.

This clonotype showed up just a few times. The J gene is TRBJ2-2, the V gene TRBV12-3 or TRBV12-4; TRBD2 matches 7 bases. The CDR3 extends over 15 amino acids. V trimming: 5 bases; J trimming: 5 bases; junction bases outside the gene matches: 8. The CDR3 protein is CASSPTGTKTGELFF. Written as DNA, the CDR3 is TGTGCCAGCAGTCCAACCGGGACTAAGACCGGGGAGCTGTTTTTT.

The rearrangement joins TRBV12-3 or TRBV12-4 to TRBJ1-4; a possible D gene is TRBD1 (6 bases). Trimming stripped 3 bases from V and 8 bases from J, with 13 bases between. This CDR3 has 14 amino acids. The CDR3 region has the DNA TGTGCCAGCAGTTTCATGGGACAATGGGAAAAACTGTTTTTT. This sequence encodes CASSFMGQWEKLFF.

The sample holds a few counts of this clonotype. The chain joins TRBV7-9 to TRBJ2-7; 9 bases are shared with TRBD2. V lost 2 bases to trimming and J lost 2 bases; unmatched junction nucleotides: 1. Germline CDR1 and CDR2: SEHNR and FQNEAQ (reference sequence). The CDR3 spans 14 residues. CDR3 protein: CASSLIAGAYEQYF. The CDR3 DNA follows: TGTGCCAGCAGCTTAATAGCGGGGGCCTACGAGCAGTACTTC.

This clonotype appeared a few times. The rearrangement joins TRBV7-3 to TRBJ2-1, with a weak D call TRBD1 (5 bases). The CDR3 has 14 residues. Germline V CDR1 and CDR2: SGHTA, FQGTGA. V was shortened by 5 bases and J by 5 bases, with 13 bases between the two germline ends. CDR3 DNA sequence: TGTGCCAGCAGCCCGTCGACAGATAACAATGAGCAGTTCTTC. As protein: CASSPSTDNNEQFF.

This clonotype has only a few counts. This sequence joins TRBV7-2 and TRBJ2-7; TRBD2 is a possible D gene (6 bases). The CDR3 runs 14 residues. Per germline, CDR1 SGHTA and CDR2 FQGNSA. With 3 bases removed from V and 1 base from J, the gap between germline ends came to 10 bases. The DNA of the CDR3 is TGTGCCAGCAGCTTTCTAGCGCATTCCTACGAGCAGTACTTC. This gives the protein CASSFLAHSYEQYF. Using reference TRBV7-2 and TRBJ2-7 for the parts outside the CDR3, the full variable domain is GAGVSQSPSNKVTEKGKDVELRCDPISGHTALYWYRQSLGQGLEFLIYFQGNSAPDKSGLPSDRFSAERTGGSVSTLTIQRTQQEDSAVYLCASSFLAHSYEQYFGPGTRLTVT.